This is a list of T cell receptor beta chains from one sample in a study of blood T cells in healthy people across ages. TCRdb re-derived calls from the 5' RACE reads in MiXCR, one entry per CDR3 protein. The sample records about a million distinct CDR3 sequences, roughly half being singletons. Sequenced material: blood. The receptors originated from a woman aged 55 to 70 in good health. Each CDR3 is given with its conserved first and last residue. D genes are given only for firm matches. Size is omitted from some rows. Given values are once, few, many or a class for expanded clones.

J: TRBJ1-1; V: TRBV25-1; length: 16; size: few; D: TRBD1; DNA: TGTGCCAGCAGTGGATGGGACAGGGGAGGGGACACTGAAGCTTTCTTT; CDR3: CASSGWDRGGDTEAFF
J: TRBJ2-1; V: TRBV3-1; length: 18; size: -; D: TRBD2; DNA: TGTGCCAGCAGCCCCTCCTCCGGGACTAGCCCTGAGTACAATGAGCAGTTCTTC; CDR3: CASSPSSGTSPEYNEQFF
J: TRBJ2-1; V: TRBV7-3; length: 16; size: -; D: TRBD1; DNA: TGTGCCAGCAGCTTAGGAGACAGGGGGAGCACAGATACGCAGTTCTTC; CDR3: CASSLGDRGSTDTQFF
J: TRBJ1-6; V: TRBV12-3/TRBV12-4; length: 12; size: -; D: -; DNA: TGTGCCAGCAGTGGACCTCTGTCACCCCTCCCCTTT; CDR3: CASSGPLSPLPF
J: TRBJ2-5; V: TRBV7-2; length: 17; size: few; D: -; DNA: TGTGCCAGCAGCCGTTATCCACCGGGTGGTAACCAAGAGACCCAGTACTTC; CDR3: CASSRYPPGGNQETQYF
J: TRBJ2-1; V: TRBV3-1; length: 15; size: once; D: TRBD2; DNA: TGTGCCAGCAGCCAGATAGCGGGAGGCGGCAATGAGCAGTTCTTC; CDR3: CASSQIAGGGNEQFF
J: TRBJ2-7; V: TRBV4-3; length: 19; size: few; D: TRBD2; DNA: TGCGCCAGCAGCCAAGTATTAGGGGGACGGAGCGGGAGTTCCTACGAGCAGTACTTC; CDR3: CASSQVLGGRSGSSYEQYF
J: TRBJ1-1; V: TRBV12-3/TRBV12-4; length: 11; size: -; D: TRBD1; DNA: TGTGCCAGCAGTACCCGACAGGGCGCTTTCTTT; CDR3: CASSTRQGAFF
J: TRBJ2-7; V: TRBV4-2; length: 17; size: -; D: TRBD2; DNA: TGTGCCAGCAGCCAACTAGGGCGGGAGCCCTTCTCCTACGAGCAGTACTTC; CDR3: CASSQLGREPFSYEQYF
J: TRBJ2-5; V: TRBV20-1; length: 14; size: -; D: TRBD1; DNA: TGCAGTGCTAGGGTCCAGGGGGCGATGGAGACCCAGTACTTC; CDR3: CSARVQGAMETQYF
J: TRBJ1-2; V: TRBV11-2; length: 14; size: -; D: TRBD1; DNA: TGTGCCAGCAGCCACCGGGACAGCCCCTATGGCTACACCTTC; CDR3: CASSHRDSPYGYTF
J: TRBJ2-7; V: TRBV27; length: 13; size: many; D: -; DNA: TGTGCCAGCAGTTTCTTCCCTCTGGACGAGCAGTACTTC; CDR3: CASSFFPLDEQYF
J: TRBJ2-1; V: TRBV20-1; length: 12; size: -; D: -; DNA: TGCAGTGCTAAAAGAATAGTGAATGAGCAGTTCTTC; CDR3: CSAKRIVNEQFF
J: TRBJ2-5; V: TRBV27; length: 14; size: -; D: TRBD2; DNA: TGTGCCAGCAGTGGGCGGGAGAGCTACAATGAGCAGTACTTC; CDR3: CASSGRESYNEQYF
J: TRBJ1-2; V: TRBV6-1; length: 13; size: -; D: -; DNA: TGTGCCAGCAGGACAAGCCTTTCGTATGGCTACACCTTC; CDR3: CASRTSLSYGYTF
J: TRBJ2-3; V: TRBV20-1; length: 14; size: -; D: TRBD2; DNA: TGCAGTGCTAGCCGGCGGGGGTACACAGATACGCAGTATTTT; CDR3: CSASRRGYTDTQYF
J: TRBJ2-5; V: TRBV29-1; length: 13; size: -; D: TRBD1; DNA: TGCAGCGTCTTGACAGGGGCTGAAGAGACCCAGTACTTC; CDR3: CSVLTGAEETQYF
J: TRBJ2-5; V: TRBV3-1; length: 17; size: -; D: TRBD2; DNA: TGTGCCAGCAGCCAAGATACGCTAGCGGGGATATTGGATACCCAGTACTTC; CDR3: CASSQDTLAGILDTQYF
J: TRBJ2-5; V: TRBV6-5; length: 11; size: -; D: -; DNA: TGTGCCAGCAGGGGGTGGGAGACCCAGTACTTC; CDR3: CASRGWETQYF
J: TRBJ2-1; V: TRBV20-1; length: 13; size: few; D: TRBD2; DNA: TGCAGTGCTAGAAGGGACTATAACAATGAGCAGTTCTTC; CDR3: CSARRDYNNEQFF
J: TRBJ2-5; V: TRBV6-5; length: 16; size: -; D: TRBD2; DNA: TGTGCCAGCAGTTACGGGACTAGCGGGGTACAAGAGACCCAGTACTTC; CDR3: CASSYGTSGVQETQYF
J: TRBJ2-5; V: TRBV4-3; length: 14; size: -; D: -; DNA: TGCGCCAGCAGCCATCAGGCGGGGAGGGAGACCCAGTACTTC; CDR3: CASSHQAGRETQYF
J: TRBJ2-1; V: TRBV10-3; length: 17; size: few; D: -; DNA: TGTGCCATCAGTGAGGGGTATGAGGTGGGCGACCACAATGAGCAGTTCTTC; CDR3: CAISEGYEVGDHNEQFF
J: TRBJ2-7; V: TRBV4-3; length: 13; size: few; D: -; DNA: TGCGCCAGCAGCCAAATCCCTACCTACGAGCAGTACTTC; CDR3: CASSQIPTYEQYF
J: TRBJ2-7; V: TRBV20-1; length: 14; size: -; D: TRBD2; DNA: TGCAGTGCTAGAGGGGAAGCGGGAGGGGTCGAGCAGTACTTC; CDR3: CSARGEAGGVEQYF
J: TRBJ2-7; V: TRBV7-2; length: 14; size: -; D: -; DNA: TGTGCCAGCAGCTTCAGTGTGGACACCTACGAGCAGTACTTC; CDR3: CASSFSVDTYEQYF
J: TRBJ2-1; V: TRBV20-1; length: 14; size: few; D: TRBD2; DNA: TGCAGTGCTAACCCCCGGGCTAGCGGGAGTGAGCAGTTCTTC; CDR3: CSANPRASGSEQFF
J: TRBJ2-7; V: TRBV20-1; length: 15; size: few; D: TRBD1; DNA: TGCAGTGCTAGATACGGGACAGGGGGATCCTACGAGCAGTACTTC; CDR3: CSARYGTGGSYEQYF
J: TRBJ1-1; V: TRBV5-1; length: 13; size: few; D: -; DNA: TGCGCCAGCAGCAAGGGACCGAACACTGAAGCTTTCTTT; CDR3: CASSKGPNTEAFF